These 22 T cell receptor beta chains originate from one sample sequenced in a study of long-term antiretroviral therapy in people with HIV. The run of the v3.0 immunoSEQ assay was at survey level. The table came from immunoSEQ multiplex PCR; TCRdb's copy has only in-frame clones and leaves some out. Altogether 25,000 to 30,000 clones are present, about 84% being singletons, with the ten largest covering less than 9.5%. The sample in question was unsorted PBMCs, obtained 4.8 years after starting antiretroviral therapy. These receptors were collected from a man between 40 and 49 years old with HIV.

V and J are TRBV6-1 and TRBJ2-3; D unresolved. Germline-derived CDR1 and CDR2 are MNHNS and SASEGT. V was trimmed by 2 bases and J by 4 bases, leaving 16 bases between them. CDR3 length equals 16 residues. The CDR3 region is CASSELGRAGADTQYF. The CDR3 region has the DNA TGTGCCAGCAGTGAATTAGGTCGGGCAGGAGCAGATACGCAGTATTTT.

The genes are TRBV6-5 and TRBJ2-4; TRBD1 matches at 10 bases. Germline V gene sequence: CDR1 MNHEY, CDR2 SVGAGI. This CDR3 is built from 13 residues. CDR3 in DNA: TGTGGGACAGGGGGGTTTCGAAGAAACATTCAGTACTTC. This encodes CGTGGFRRNIQYF.

V usage is TRBV6-5 and J usage is TRBJ1-2; D possibly corresponds to TRBD1 (6 bases). CDR1 is MNHEY and CDR2 is SVGAGI in the germline V gene. Deletions cut 7 bases from V and 0 bases from J, with 12 bases between. This CDR3 region has 14 residues. The CDR3, as DNA: TGTGCCAGCAAGAGGGACACTACTAACTATGGCTACACCTTC. Protein: CASKRDTTNYGYTF.

This clone was picked up one time. The rearrangement uses TRBV7-2 and TRBJ1-1, with TRBD1 matching 11 bases. CDR3 length: 15 amino acids. The trim removed 4 bases at V and 4 bases at J, leaving 5 bases unmatched. Germline V lookup: CDR1 SGHTA, CDR2 FQGNSA. The CDR3 is CASSSRDRGSTEAFF. CDR3 DNA sequence: TGTGCCAGCAGCTCCCGGGACAGGGGGAGCACTGAAGCTTTCTTT.

This clone came up a few times. V gene TRBV7-2 combines with J gene TRBJ1-5; D is unclear. The CDR3 sequence is 13 residues long. Germline V gene sequence: CDR1 SGHTA, CDR2 FQGNSA. The V end lost 4 bases, the J end lost 6 bases, and 10 bases lay between the germline ends. CDR3 sequence (DNA): TGTGCCAGCAGCTCACAGTTTCTTCAGCCCCAGCATTTT. Residues: CASSSQFLQPQHF. The full variable domain, its missing parts supplied by reference TRBV7-2 and TRBJ1-5, is GAGVSQSPSNKVTEKGKDVELRCDPISGHTALYWYRQSLGQGLEFLIYFQGNSAPDKSGLPSDRFSAERTGGSVSTLTIQRTQQEDSAVYLCASSSQFLQPQHFGDGTRLSIL.

The chain links TRBV19 to TRBJ1-3; D is undetermined. This CDR3 comprises 16 residues. The V end was cut by 7 bases, the J end by 0 bases, with 16 bases between. CDR1 and CDR2 (germline): LNHDA, SQIVND (reference sequence). In DNA form, the CDR3 reads TGTGCCAGTACCCCAGCAGGACCGAGCTCTGGAAACACCATATATTTT. Its protein product is CASTPAGPSSGNTIYF.

The chain links TRBV19 to TRBJ1-2, with 7 bases fitting TRBD1. This CDR3 is 14 amino acids long. The junction had 4 bases not matched to a gene; V was cut back by 6 bases and J by 0 bases. The V gene's germline CDR1 is LNHDA and CDR2 SQIVND (reference sequence). CDR3 in DNA: TGTGCCAGTAGAAGACAGGGACCTAACTATGGCTACACCTTC. Protein product: CASRRQGPNYGYTF.

The CDR3 loop is CASSLLGQGKETQYF. The CDR3 DNA sequence: TGCGCCAGCAGCTTGCTGGGACAGGGCAAAGAGACCCAGTACTTC. The gene calls are TRBV5-1 and TRBJ2-5, with TRBD1 matching over 9 bases. The CDR3 has 15 residues. J lost 3 bases, V lost 1 base, and 4 bases had no gene match. The germline V gene has CDR1 SGHRS and CDR2 YFSETQ. The whole variable domain, filled in from reference TRBV5-1 and TRBJ2-5, reads KAGVTQTPRYLIKTRGQQVTLSCSPISGHRSVSWYQQTPGQGLQFLFEYFSETQRNKGNFPGRFSGRQFSNSRSEMNVSTLELGDSALYLCASSLLGQGKETQYFGPGTRLLVL.

The rearrangement uses TRBV4-1 and TRBJ2-7; 8 bases fit TRBD1. The CDR3 loop spans 17 amino acids. CDR1 is MGHRA, CDR2 YSYEKL, per germline. The ends lost 0 bases at V and 3 bases at J; junction bases unmatched: 10. The CDR3: CASSQEPDRGQIYEQYF. For the CDR3, the DNA is TGCGCCAGCAGCCAAGAGCCCGACAGGGGACAAATCTACGAGCAGTACTTC.

This chain joins TRBV6-5 and TRBJ2-7; 11 bases line up with TRBD1. The CDR3 spans 14 residues. Looked up from germline, CDR1 is MNHEY and CDR2 is SVGAGI. V was pared by 2 bases and J by 7 bases, with 4 bases of the junction left unmatched. CDR3 region: CASSYGQGAVEQYF. The CDR3 DNA sequence: TGTGCCAGCAGTTACGGACAGGGGGCAGTAGAGCAGTACTTC.

In nucleotides, the CDR3 is TGTGCCAGCAGTCCCAGCGGGGGCTACACAGATACGCAGTATTTT. Its translation is CASSPSGGYTDTQYF. This sequence joins TRBV27 and TRBJ2-3; 8 nucleotides align to TRBD2. Germline CDR1 MNHEY, CDR2 SMNVEV (reference sequence). There are 15 residues in the CDR3. V shed 5 bases, J shed 2 bases, and the junction held 6 bases outside the gene matches.

This chain uses TRBV9 with TRBJ1-1, with 7 bases matching TRBD1. The CDR3 covers 14 residues. Germline V gene data show CDR1 as SGDLS and CDR2 as YYNGEE. Germline trimming cut 4 bases from V and 2 bases from J; bases unmatched to any gene: 5. CDR3 region: CASSLRQGNTEAFF. The DNA of the CDR3 is TGTGCCAGCAGCCTCCGACAGGGAAACACTGAAGCTTTCTTT.

Here the CDR3 reads CASSLAPQVGGYTF. For the CDR3, the DNA is TGTGCCAGCAGCCTAGCCCCCCAGGTCGGTGGCTACACCTTC. The V and J genes are TRBV27 and TRBJ1-2; D remains unclear. CDR3 length: 14 residues. Germline lookup yields CDR1 MNHEY and CDR2 SMNVEV (reference sequence). With 6 bases removed from V and 7 bases from J, the gap between germline ends came to 18 bases.

This sequence joins TRBV19 and TRBJ2-2; 9 nucleotides agree with TRBD1. With 5 bases clipped from V and 4 bases from J, the junction kept 5 bases outside the gene matches. CDR1 and CDR2 from the germline V gene are LNHDA and SQIVND (reference sequence). This CDR3 contains 15 residues. The CDR3 reads CASSRDRVRTGELFF. The CDR3, as DNA: TGTGCCAGTAGTCGGGACAGGGTTCGCACCGGGGAGCTGTTTTTT.

The CDR3 sequence is CASSSQGTYGYTF. The CDR3 DNA follows: TGTGCCAGCAGTAGCCAAGGTACTTATGGCTACACCTTC. The chain couples TRBV2 to TRBJ1-2; no clear D gene. The CDR3 runs 13 residues. Germline values: CDR1 SNHLY, CDR2 FYNNEI. V lost 5 bases and J 5 bases, leaving 12 bases between the germline ends.

The rearrangement links TRBV28 to TRBJ1-5, with a possible D match to TRBD1 (5 bases). The V end was cut by 5 bases, the J end by 6 bases, with 14 bases between. The CDR3 consists of 14 residues. Per the germline V gene, CDR1 is MDHEN and CDR2 is SYDVKM. The CDR3 sequence is CASSRGPISQPQHF. CDR3 nucleotides: TGTGCCAGCAGTCGGGGCCCAATTAGTCAGCCCCAGCATTTT.

This sequence joins TRBV29-1 and TRBJ1-1; D not resolved. Germline V gene sequence: CDR1 SQVTM, CDR2 ANQGSEA. Trimming shortened V by 7 bases and J by 10 bases, and 13 bases separated the two germline ends. The CDR3 extends over 10 amino acids. This CDR3 is CSASQVGAFF. Here the CDR3 DNA reads TGCAGCGCGAGCCAGGTAGGAGCTTTCTTT.

The chain combines TRBV6-1 with TRBJ2-1; TRBD2 matches 7 bases. The CDR3 runs 15 residues. Germline V CDR1 and CDR2: MNHNS, SASEGT. V was clipped by 3 bases and J by 5 bases; unmatched bases: 7. CDR3 residues: CASSDGGGRDNEQFF. CDR3 in DNA: TGTGCCAGCAGTGATGGCGGGGGTAGGGACAATGAGCAGTTCTTC.

V gene TRBV4-2 combines with J gene TRBJ1-6, with a tentative D call TRBD1 (5 bases). Trimming took off 0 bases at V and 6 bases at J, with 9 bases between the two ends. CDR3 size: 15 residues. Germline V CDR1 and CDR2: LGHNA, YNFKEQ. CDR3 nucleotide sequence: TGTGCCAGCAGCCAAGAAGCTGGGACTAATTCACCCCTCCACTTT. Translating gives CASSQEAGTNSPLHF.

The chain carries TRBV7-6 and TRBJ2-3; 12 bases are a match to TRBD2. The CDR3 covers 19 residues. The germline V gene has CDR1 SGHVS and CDR2 FNYEAQ. J was trimmed by 2 bases and V by 3 bases; bases with no gene match: 12. The CDR3 loop is CASSFKGVPSGRATDTQYF. CDR3 DNA sequence: TGTGCCAGCAGCTTCAAGGGAGTTCCTAGCGGGAGGGCCACAGATACGCAGTATTTT.

This chain uses TRBV30 with TRBJ2-1; D remains unclear. Per germline, CDR1 GTSNPN and CDR2 SVGIG (reference sequence). The CDR3 runs 11 residues. V was clipped by 2 bases and J by 6 bases, with 5 bases between them. CDR3 protein: CAWSSVNEQFF. The CDR3 DNA sequence: TGTGCCTGGAGTTCCGTCAATGAGCAGTTCTTC.

The J gene is TRBJ1-2, the V gene TRBV15; 7 nucleotides agree with TRBD1. V was clipped by 3 bases and J by 2 bases; unmatched bases: 3. The CDR3 consists of 14 residues. From germline, CDR1 is LNHNV and CDR2 YYDKDF (reference sequence). The CDR3 spells CATSRETGNYGYTF. CDR3 sequence (DNA): TGTGCCACCAGCAGGGAGACAGGGAACTATGGCTACACCTTC.